The T cell receptor (beta chain) under discussion was sequenced for a study of blood T cell repertoires in COVID-19 (dated by TCRdb to the early 2020s). Looking at the study overall: Samples covering the acute and convalescent phases of COVID-19 were provided by collaborators in the United States, Italy and Spain. The material from the prospective study consisted of cDNA or gDNA derived from T cells, B-cell-depleted T cells, or PBMCs. Deeply sampled blood TCRbeta repertoires from subjects exposed to, actively infected with, or recovered from COVID-19 were included in the dataset. The repertoires were released in a freely available public database meant as a resource for research on the immune response to SARS-CoV-2. The samples were drawn from two sources: the first 160 participants of the ongoing ImmuneRACE study, and over 950 subjects contributed by 6 global collaborators. Nearly every sample came with metadata listing a de-identified subject ID, COVID-19 status, age in years and sex. Where available, HLA class I and class II types were obtained from metadata supplied by the sample provider rather than from assay-based typing. Broad study findings and their caveats: The amount of clinical and demographic metadata varied by source and participant and was provided uncurated.

On this clone itself: Its cognate antigen has yet to be identified. One base away there is no much larger clone; base qualities are not given.

Each collaborating institution followed its own protocols to collect whole blood in K2EDTA tubes. For TCRbeta analysis, collaborator samples were shipped as frozen whole blood, as isolated PBMCs, or as DNA extracted from either sample type. TCRbeta CDR3 regions were amplified from genomic DNA by means of the immunoSEQ Assay, a bias-controlled multiplex PCR. The study's processing was this. Within the assay, amplification of reference gene primers was used to estimate how many nucleated cells each sample contained. To quantify the absolute abundance of each unique TCRbeta CDR3 rearrangement, sequence reads were collapsed and filtered. For each sample, productive Simpson clonality was calculated by taking the square root of Simpson's diversity index across productive rearrangements. TCRdb's version of the immuneACCESS table is confined to in-frame rearrangements and falls short of the full clone set. An unresolved V gene accounts for under half of the shortfall where checked; the remainder is of unknown origin. That table is the source of V, J and clone size, and D and trimming were worked out from the DNA. This sample holds about 380,000 clones; approximately 80% were observed only once. The ten largest clones add up to about 1% of the sample.

Sequenced: peripheral blood. This TCR came from a human donor with acute or convalescent COVID-19. The donor label of this sample is uncertain.

The DNA reads TGTGCCAGCAGTCAGGGACTTTACAATGAGCAGTTCTTC. It codes for CASSQGLYNEQFF. The rearrangement combines TRBV6-5 with TRBJ2-1; the D gene is perhaps TRBD2, from 6 matching bases. CDR1 and CDR2 are drawn from the germline V gene: MNHEY, SVGAGI. The CDR3 runs 13 amino acids, cysteine and phenylalanine included. The entry retains the CDR3 DNA only, 39 bases that are in frame from base 1. Trimming at the junction amounts to 5 bases on V and 4 bases on J, and the germline ends lie 9 bases apart.